Listed below are T cell receptor beta chains from one sample, sequenced in a study of OX40 agonist ivuxolimab in advanced cancers. TCRdb's copy holds only in-frame clones and misses some; the assay was immunoSEQ multiplex PCR. Among roughly 63,000 clones, roughly 87% were seen once, and the ten largest hold around 12%. The sequenced sample was CD4+ or CD8+ T cells sorted from blood, obtained in a trial of the OX40 agonist ivuxolimab. The receptors shown here come from an adult with an advanced solid tumor such as melanoma, head and neck, liver or kidney cancer. Each CDR3 is given with its conserved first and last residue. Fields, in order: D gene, clone size, V gene, J gene, CDR3 DNA, CDR3 protein. The D gene is left open where the match is weak. Clone size is given for some rows only: seen once, a few or many times, or a class if the clone is expanded.

.	few	TRBV28	TRBJ1-1	TGTGCCAGCAGCCCCGGCACTGAAGCTTTCTTT	CASSPGTEAFF
TRBD2	.	TRBV2	TRBJ2-3	TGTGCCAGCCTTGGTGGCGGGAGGGCCCAAGATACGCAGTATTTT	CASLGGGRAQDTQYF
.	.	TRBV9	TRBJ1-3	TGTGCCAGCAGCGTAGGCCCCCCGGAGGCTGGAAACACCATATATTTT	CASSVGPPEAGNTIYF
.	.	TRBV27	TRBJ1-5	TGTGCCAGCAGTTTACAGGGTCAGCCCCAGCATTTT	CASSLQGQPQHF
.	.	TRBV5-1	TRBJ2-7	TGCGCCAGCATGTCGCAGGAAGCCTACGAGCAGTACTTC	CASMSQEAYEQYF
TRBD1	.	TRBV7-9	TRBJ2-4	TGTGCCAGCAGCCCCGGACAGGGGGCGGACATTCAGTACTTC	CASSPGQGADIQYF
TRBD1	.	TRBV5-4	TRBJ2-7	TGTGCCAGCAGACCGGGACAGGGGTCGTACGAGCAGTACTTC	CASRPGQGSYEQYF
TRBD2	.	TRBV28	TRBJ2-1	TGTGCCAGCACTTCGGGAGGGGACTACAATGAGCAGTTCTTC	CASTSGGDYNEQFF
TRBD1	.	TRBV27	TRBJ2-5	TGTGCCAGCAGCGATCGACAGGGCGAGACCCAGTACTTC	CASSDRQGETQYF
.	.	TRBV7-9	TRBJ2-1	TGTGCCAGCAGCCCCAACGCGGAGCGCCAGTTCTTC	CASSPNAERQFF
TRBD1	.	TRBV9	TRBJ2-3	TGTGCCAGCAGCGATACATACAGGGGGCGCATGAGCACAGATACGCAGTATTTT	CASSDTYRGRMSTDTQYF
TRBD2	.	TRBV6-1	TRBJ2-7	TGTGCCAGCAGTGAAGGGGCGGGAGGATTTCACGAGCAGTACTTC	CASSEGAGGFHEQYF
TRBD2	.	TRBV10-2	TRBJ2-7	TGCGCCAGCAGTGAGTTACTAGCGGGACTTTCCTACGAGCAGTACTTC	CASSELLAGLSYEQYF
.	.	TRBV27	TRBJ2-7	TGTGCCAGCAGTACAACAGGGACGGCCTACGAGCAGTACTTC	CASSTTGTAYEQYF
TRBD2	.	TRBV27	TRBJ2-1	TGTGCCAGCAGTCCCCGTACCGGGACTACCCTAAAGGAAGAGCAGTTCTTC	CASSPRTGTTLKEEQFF
TRBD1	.	TRBV27	TRBJ2-7	TGTGCCAGCAGTTACGTACCCCCGGGACAGGGGACGAGTGAGCAGTACTTC	CASSYVPPGQGTSEQYF
.	.	TRBV27	TRBJ2-1	TGTGCCAGCAGTTTAAGGGGGGGAAACAATGAGCAGTTCTTC	CASSLRGGNNEQFF
TRBD1	.	TRBV5-4	TRBJ2-2	TGTGCCAGCAGATCTGACAGGGGGGTCTCCGGGGAGCTGTTTTTT	CASRSDRGVSGELFF
.	.	TRBV30	TRBJ2-7	TGTGCCTGGAACCGGGGGCAATCCTACGAGCAGTACTTC	CAWNRGQSYEQYF
TRBD1	.	TRBV29-1	TRBJ2-5	TGCAGCGTTGAAGAGGGACAGGGGAAGACCCAGTACTTC	CSVEEGQGKTQYF
TRBD1	.	TRBV6-5	TRBJ2-7	TGTGCCAGCAGCTACTCCACAGGGGCCGACTCCTACGAGCAGTACTTC	CASSYSTGADSYEQYF
.	.	TRBV27	TRBJ1-5	TGTGCCAGCCGCGCGGCGGGTAGCAATCAGCCCCAGCATTTT	CASRAAGSNQPQHF
TRBD1	.	TRBV9	TRBJ1-2	TGTGCCAGCAGCGCCACAGGGGTGGGCTACACCTTC	CASSATGVGYTF
.	.	TRBV10-1	TRBJ2-5	TGCGCCAGCAGTGAGGGGGGTTTGGCCCAAGAGACCCAGTACTTC	CASSEGGLAQETQYF
TRBD2	.	TRBV27	TRBJ2-1	TGTGCCAGCCACCGGGGGGCGGGAGGGTACAATGAGCAGTTCTTC	CASHRGAGGYNEQFF
TRBD1	.	TRBV5-4	TRBJ2-4	TGTGCCAGCAGCTCCCGGGACAGCATAGCCAAAAACATTCAGTACTTC	CASSSRDSIAKNIQYF
.	.	TRBV7-9	TRBJ2-7	TGTGCCAGCAGCCCCCCCATTGCGGCCTCCTACGAGCAGTACTTC	CASSPPIAASYEQYF
TRBD2	.	TRBV7-6	TRBJ2-3	TGTGCCAGCAGCTTCTTAGCGGGGGGGCATAGTCCAGATACGCAGTATTTT	CASSFLAGGHSPDTQYF
.	.	TRBV7-3	TRBJ2-2	TGTGCCAGCAGTCGCCCTGGCACCGGGGAGCTGTTTTTT	CASSRPGTGELFF
.	.	TRBV10-1	TRBJ1-4	TGCGCCAGCAGTGAGACGGTAGGGAGCGATGAAAAACTGTTTTTT	CASSETVGSDEKLFF
.	.	TRBV7-9	TRBJ1-5	TGTGCCAGCAGCTTATCCACAGGGAATCAGCCCCAGCATTTT	CASSLSTGNQPQHF
.	.	TRBV27	TRBJ2-2	TGTGCCAGCAGTACCCTCTTGGACTGGACCGGGGAGCTGTTTTTT	CASSTLLDWTGELFF
.	.	TRBV5-4	TRBJ2-7	TGTGCCAGCAGCTTCCGACAACAGCAGTACTTC	CASSFRQQQYF
.	.	TRBV11-2	TRBJ2-1	TGTGCCAGCAGCCCAATGGGGGCCCTTGAGCAGTTCTTC	CASSPMGALEQFF
TRBD1	.	TRBV27	TRBJ2-7	TGTGCCAGCAGTATCTGGACAGGAAGCAGTTACGAGCAGTACTTC	CASSIWTGSSYEQYF